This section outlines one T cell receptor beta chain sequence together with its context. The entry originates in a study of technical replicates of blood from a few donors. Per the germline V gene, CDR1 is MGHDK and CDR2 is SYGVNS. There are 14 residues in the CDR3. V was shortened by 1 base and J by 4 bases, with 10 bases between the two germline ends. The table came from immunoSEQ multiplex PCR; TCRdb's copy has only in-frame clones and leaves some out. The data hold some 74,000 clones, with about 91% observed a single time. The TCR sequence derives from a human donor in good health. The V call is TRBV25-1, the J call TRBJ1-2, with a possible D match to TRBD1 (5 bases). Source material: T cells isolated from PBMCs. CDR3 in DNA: TGTGCCAGCAGTGAATTCGCGGGGGGCTATGGCTACACCTTC. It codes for CASSEFAGGYGYTF.